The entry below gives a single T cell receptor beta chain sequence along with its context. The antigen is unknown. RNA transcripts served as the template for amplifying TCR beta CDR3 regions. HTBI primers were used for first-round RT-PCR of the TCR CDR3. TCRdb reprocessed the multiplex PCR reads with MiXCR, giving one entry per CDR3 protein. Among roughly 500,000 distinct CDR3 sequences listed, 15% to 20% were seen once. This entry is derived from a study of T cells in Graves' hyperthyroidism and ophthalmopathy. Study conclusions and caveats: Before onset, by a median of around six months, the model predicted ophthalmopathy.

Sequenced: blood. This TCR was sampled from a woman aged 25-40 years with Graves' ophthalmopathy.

CDR3 sequence reads: CASSHVAGMGTDTQYF. The CDR3 DNA follows: TGTGCCAGCAGCCACGTAGCGGGGATGGGCACAGATACGCAGTATTTT. The V gene is TRBV14, the J gene TRBJ2-3; 8 nucleotides match TRBD2. The CDR3 totals 16 residues. The germline CDR1 and CDR2 sequences are SGHDN and FVKESK. Germline trimming cut 3 bases from V and 1 base from J; bases unmatched to any gene: 6.